In this sample, the clone carrying this T cell receptor (beta chain) turned up once. Its antigen is unknown. The sample is drawn from a study of T cell responses to AZD1222 COVID-19 vaccine. As for the study in general: Researchers grouped second doses given at about 4 or about 12 weeks into one pool. Study-wide findings and caveats: Females made up more of the donors, who were largely white British, and clonal diversity may have come out too low. Elevations in Spike-specific TCR breadth and depth followed administration of two AZD1222 doses. Baseline serology detected seropositivity in only a handful of AZD1222 recipients.

V shed 2 bases, J shed 4 bases, and the junction held 6 bases outside the gene matches. CDR3 length: 16 residues. Germline CDR1 is MNHEY and CDR2 is SMNVEV (reference sequence). Data came from immunoSEQ multiplex PCR; TCRdb stores just in-frame clones and leaves some out. The table has under 200,000 clones, more than 75% seen once. The starting material was peripheral blood, obtained on day 0 of AZD1222 vaccination. V is TRBV27 and J is TRBJ1-1; 11 bases are shared with TRBD1. The clonotype originates from an adult in good health. The CDR3 region has the DNA TGTGCCAGCAGTTTAGGACAGGGGGCTTCTATCACTGAAGCTTTCTTT. This codes for CASSLGQGASITEAFF.